This T cell receptor beta chain came from a study of T cells expressing NK-cell markers. Study context: Sequencing of TCR beta repertoires drew on sorted CD3+CD56+NKG2C+, CD3+CD56+NKG2C- and CD3+CD56-NKG2C+ T cells.

TCRdb processed the 5' RACE reads again and assigns one entry to each CDR3 protein, with no DNA. This sample's table has 550,000 to 600,000 distinct CDR3 sequences. The CDR3 contains 13 residues. Germline lookup yields CDR1 DFQATT and CDR2 SNEGSKA (reference sequence). On this clonotype: Its antigen is currently unknown.

The study's findings and limits: Several donors showed these clonotypes also leading the CD3+CD56-NKG2C+ fraction. Of the CD8+ T cell pool in over 5 donors, about 1.0-8% was accounted for by dominant NKG2C+ clonotypes. HCMV specificity was not established for the expanded NKG2C+ T cell clones.

The clonotype was recovered from a man aged 18-30 years in good health. V is TRBV20-1 and J is TRBJ2-1; TCRdb designates TRBD1, a call that cannot be tested without DNA. Material: blood T cells: a sorted CD56 or NKG2C T cell subset, CD4+ or CD8+ T cells, or bulk PBMC T cells (not recorded which). The CDR3 is CSAPLYLGNEQFF.